This T cell receptor (beta chain) derives from a study of T cell responses to AZD1222 COVID-19 vaccine. As concerns this clone: The target antigen is unknown.

TCRdb's copy holds only in-frame clones and misses some; the assay was immunoSEQ multiplex PCR. The table lists around 150,000 clones, approximately 90% of them singletons, with about 1% in the top ten. Regarding the study as a whole: The number of AZD1222 recipients seropositive at baseline was only 5 to 7.

V was cut by 0 bases and J by 3 bases, with 9 bases left in between. Germline V gene data show CDR1 as LNHNV and CDR2 as YYDKDF (reference sequence). The CDR3 extends over 15 amino acids. The J gene is TRBJ1-3, the V gene TRBV15; D is ambiguous. This specimen consisted of peripheral blood, obtained 28 days after the second AZD1222 dose. The receptor comes from an adult who received the AZD1222 COVID-19 vaccine. In DNA form, the CDR3 reads TGTGCCACCAGCAGAGACCTCGGGATTGGAAACACCATATATTTT. Protein product: CATSRDLGIGNTIYF.